This T cell receptor beta chain came from a study of cytomegalovirus exposure and HLA in healthy donors. The PCR contained 60 Vbeta and 13 Jbeta primers. Clones were sequenced by immunoSEQ multiplex PCR, and TCRdb holds only the in-frame ones, with some missing. The table lists more than 85,000 clones, around 80% of them singletons. General study results and limits: The authors enumerated 164 TCR beta chains as linked to cytomegalovirus. In a later analysis, TCR beta V- and J-gene trimming was associated with a missense DCLRE1C variant. Later analysis showed most CMV-associated TCR beta chains appearing HLA-restricted.

The ends lost 4 bases at V and 2 bases at J; junction bases unmatched: 4. Germline V gives CDR1 SGHRS, CDR2 YFSETQ. CDR3 length: 15 amino acids. In the case of this clone: The antigen is not known.

The sample consisted of PBMCs. This receptor was taken from a woman between 45 and 65 years old in good health and CMV-seropositive. The chain has TRBV5-1 and TRBJ2-1; 9 nucleotides match TRBD2. As DNA, the CDR3 is TGCGCCAGCAGCCCCTCTAGCGGGGCCTACAATGAGCAGTTCTTC. Residues: CASSPSSGAYNEQFF.